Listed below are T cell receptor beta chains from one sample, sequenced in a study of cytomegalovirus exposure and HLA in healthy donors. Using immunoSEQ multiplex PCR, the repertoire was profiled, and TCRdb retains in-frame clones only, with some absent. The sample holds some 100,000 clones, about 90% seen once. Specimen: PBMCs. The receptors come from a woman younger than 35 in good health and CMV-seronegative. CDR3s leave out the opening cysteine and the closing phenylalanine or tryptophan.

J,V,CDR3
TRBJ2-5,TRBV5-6,ASSLSLFVETQY
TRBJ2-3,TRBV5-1,ASSLLSGGLVDTQY
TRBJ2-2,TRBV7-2,ASSLDPSSGRATGELF
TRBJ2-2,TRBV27,ASSRTDSNTGELF
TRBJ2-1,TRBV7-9,ASSFRGGSYNEQF
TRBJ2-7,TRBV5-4,ASSFAGLLYEQY
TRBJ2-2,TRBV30,AWSIALWGAGELF
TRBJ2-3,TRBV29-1,SVDFRKESTDTQY
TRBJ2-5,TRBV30,AWSLLQETQY
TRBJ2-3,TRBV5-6,ASSLAGTDTQY
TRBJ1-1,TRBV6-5,ATYSQGATEAF
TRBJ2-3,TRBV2,ASSEAGGRYSLTQY
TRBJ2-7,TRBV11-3,ASSLGFGQTDYEQY
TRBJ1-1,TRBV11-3,ASSSPTVDNTEAF
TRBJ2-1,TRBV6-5,ASSYLNPGQVNEQF
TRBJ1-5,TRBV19,ASKIGQGLSGNQPQH
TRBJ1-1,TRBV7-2,ASSLTGAYTEAF
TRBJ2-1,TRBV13,ASSLFTRGGNEQF
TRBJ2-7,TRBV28,ASSLNRGYYEQY
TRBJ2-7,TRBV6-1,ASSKQEEGFNEQY
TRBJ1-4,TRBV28,ASSPLGQGREKLF
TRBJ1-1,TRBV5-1,ASTTGRSGNTEAF
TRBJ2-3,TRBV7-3,ASSDNPSRTETDTQY
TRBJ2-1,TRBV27,ASSNPTGGTDNEQF
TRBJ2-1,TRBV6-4,ASSVDGGQGANEQF
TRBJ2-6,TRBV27,ASSALDRFPSGANVLT
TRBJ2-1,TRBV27,ASRTYSSGGSSEQF
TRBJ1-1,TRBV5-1,ASSLDRGNTEAF
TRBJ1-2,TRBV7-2,ASSLYPSSAYGYT
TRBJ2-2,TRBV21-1,ASSKGVMTSGPTGELF
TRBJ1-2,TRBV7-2,ASSSHQTTGEGYT
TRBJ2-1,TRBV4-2,ASSQERAKNEQF
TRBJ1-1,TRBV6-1,ASSEQGFTEAF
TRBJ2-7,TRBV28,ASSQSYEQY
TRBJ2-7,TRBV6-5,ASSPGTRTYEQY
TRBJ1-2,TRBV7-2,ASRQQGVANYGYT
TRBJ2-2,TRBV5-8,ASSLGVGGELF
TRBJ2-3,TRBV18,ASSSNLITDTQY
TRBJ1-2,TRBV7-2,ASSSRFLTGYST
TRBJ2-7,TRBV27,ASSLGLRGSSYEQY
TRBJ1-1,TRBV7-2,ASSPTGGSTEAF
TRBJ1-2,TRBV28,ASSFGQGYGYT
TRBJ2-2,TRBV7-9,ASSWGLAGTNTGELF
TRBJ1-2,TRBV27,ASSYRDGNGYT
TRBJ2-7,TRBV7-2,ASSLSATSGRVSEQY
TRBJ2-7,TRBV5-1,ASSLVVAVGTYEQY
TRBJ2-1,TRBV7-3,ASSLRSGGNEQF
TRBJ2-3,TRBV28,ASSLGPADTQY
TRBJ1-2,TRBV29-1,SFRTGQGARGYT
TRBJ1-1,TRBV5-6,ASSPFQTGHTEAF
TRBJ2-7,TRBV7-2,ASSFGTGGRLRYEQY
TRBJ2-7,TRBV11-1,ASSSQTGVEQY
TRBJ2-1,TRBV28,ASKGGSSYNEQF